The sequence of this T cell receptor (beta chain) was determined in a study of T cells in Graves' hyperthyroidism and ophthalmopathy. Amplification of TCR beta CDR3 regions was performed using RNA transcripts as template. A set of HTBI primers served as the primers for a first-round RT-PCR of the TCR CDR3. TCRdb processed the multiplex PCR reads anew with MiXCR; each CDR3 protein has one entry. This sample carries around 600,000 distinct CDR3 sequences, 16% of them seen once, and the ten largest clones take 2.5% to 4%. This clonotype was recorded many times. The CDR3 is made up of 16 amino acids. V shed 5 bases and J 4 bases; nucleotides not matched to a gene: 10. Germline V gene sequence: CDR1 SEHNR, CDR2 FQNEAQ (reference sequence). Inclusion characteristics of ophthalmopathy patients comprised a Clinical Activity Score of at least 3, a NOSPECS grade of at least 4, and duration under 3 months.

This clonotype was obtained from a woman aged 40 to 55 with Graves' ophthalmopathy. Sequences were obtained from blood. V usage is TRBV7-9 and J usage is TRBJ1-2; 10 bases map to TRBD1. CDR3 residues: CASSPGTGTGVYGYTF. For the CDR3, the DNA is TGTGCCAGCAGCCCCGGGACGGGGACAGGGGTCTATGGCTACACCTTC.